This T cell receptor (beta chain) was captured in a study of shared clonotypes between healthy human individuals. From germline, CDR1 is SGHAT and CDR2 FQNNGV. CDR3 length: 15 amino acids. V trimming: 4 bases; J trimming: 5 bases; junction bases outside the gene matches: 7. This clone was observed once. TCRdb's copy holds only in-frame clones and misses some; the assay was immunoSEQ multiplex PCR. The data contain about 2.1 million clones, 85% to 95% of them singletons. Cells designated naive CD8 were CD45RO-negative and were positively selected for CCR7, with terminally differentiated effector memory CD45RA+ cells excluded.

V usage is TRBV11-2 and J usage is TRBJ2-2, with TRBD1 matching over 7 bases. Specimen: naive CD8+ T cells from PBMCs. The TCR comes from a man between 18 and 29 years old in good health. Some clones in this sample may be carry-over from other donors' samples. The CDR3 nucleotides read TGTGCCAGCAGCTCCCGACAGGGCGCTACCGGGGAGCTGTTTTTT. Translating it yields CASSSRQGATGELFF.